This paragraph covers one T cell receptor beta chain sequence. No cognate antigen has been identified for it. One base away there is no much larger clone; base qualities are not given. This specimen belongs to a study of T cell changes during pregnancy in multiple sclerosis (dated by TCRdb to about 2019). General notes on the study: In women with multiple sclerosis, the researchers looked at how the T cell repertoire shifted as pregnancy progressed.

From the cysteine through the phenylalanine, the CDR3 covers 18 amino acids. The CDR3 DNA has 54 bases and is translated from base 1. V and J are truncated by 2 bases and 8 bases respectively, leaving an intervening sequence of 26 bases. CDR1 SGHDT and CDR2 YYEEEE were looked up in the germline V gene. Library creation used the immunoSEQ multiplex PCR assay. Here the immuneACCESS table is served through TCRdb, limited to in-frame sequences with V and J called. Missing clones are a known gap in these copies; in checked studies unresolved V genes cover under half, and the rest lacks a known reason. The sample data list about 18,000 clones, and 88% of these were observed just once. The top ten constitute under 1.5% of the sample.

This sequence uses TRBV5-6 and TRBJ2-1; a weak D assignment points to TRBD2 (6 bases agree). Sequenced here: CD4+ T cells from peripheral blood mononuclear cells, sampled in the first trimester of pregnancy. The clonotype was recovered from a female donor in good health, enrolled as a control in a pregnancy study. In nucleotides, the sequence is TGTGCCAGCAGCTTACGTCGGTCGACGGAGGGGCTGTTCGATGAGCAGTTCTTC. This gives the protein CASSLRRSTEGLFDEQFF.